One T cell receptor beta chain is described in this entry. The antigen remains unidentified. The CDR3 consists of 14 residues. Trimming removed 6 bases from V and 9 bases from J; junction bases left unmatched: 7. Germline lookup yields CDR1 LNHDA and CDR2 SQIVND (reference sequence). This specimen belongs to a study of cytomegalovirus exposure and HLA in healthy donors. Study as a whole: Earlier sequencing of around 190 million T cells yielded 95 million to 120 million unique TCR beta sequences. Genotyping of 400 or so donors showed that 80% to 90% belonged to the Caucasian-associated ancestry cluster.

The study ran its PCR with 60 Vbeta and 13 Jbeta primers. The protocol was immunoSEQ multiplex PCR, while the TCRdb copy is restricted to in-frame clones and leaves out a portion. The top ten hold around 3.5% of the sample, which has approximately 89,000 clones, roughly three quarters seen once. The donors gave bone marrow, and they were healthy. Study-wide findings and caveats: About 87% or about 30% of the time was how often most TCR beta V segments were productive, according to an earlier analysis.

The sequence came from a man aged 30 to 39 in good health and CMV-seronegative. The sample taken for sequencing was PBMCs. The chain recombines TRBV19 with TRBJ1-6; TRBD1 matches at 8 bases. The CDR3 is CASSSGQGTSPLHF. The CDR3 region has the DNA TGTGCCAGTAGCTCCGGACAGGGTACTTCACCCCTCCACTTT.